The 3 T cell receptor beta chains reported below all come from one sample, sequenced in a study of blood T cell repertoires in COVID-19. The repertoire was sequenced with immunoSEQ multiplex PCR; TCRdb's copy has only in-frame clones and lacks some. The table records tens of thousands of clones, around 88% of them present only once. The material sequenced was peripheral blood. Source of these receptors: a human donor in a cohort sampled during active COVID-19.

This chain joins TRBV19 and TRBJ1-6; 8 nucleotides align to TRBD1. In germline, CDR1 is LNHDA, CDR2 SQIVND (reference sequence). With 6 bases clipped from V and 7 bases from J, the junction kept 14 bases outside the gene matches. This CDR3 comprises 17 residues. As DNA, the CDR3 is TGTGCCAGTAGACCTCTGCGGACGGGACAGGCCAATTCACCCCTCCACTTT. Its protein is CASRPLRTGQANSPLHF.

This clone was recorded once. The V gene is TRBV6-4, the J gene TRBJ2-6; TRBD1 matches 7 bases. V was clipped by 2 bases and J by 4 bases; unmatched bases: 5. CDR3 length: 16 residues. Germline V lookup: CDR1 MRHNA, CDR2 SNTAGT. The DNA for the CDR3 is TGTGCCAGCAGTGACACCGACAGGGAGGGGGCCAACGTCCTGACTTTC. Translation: CASSDTDREGANVLTF.

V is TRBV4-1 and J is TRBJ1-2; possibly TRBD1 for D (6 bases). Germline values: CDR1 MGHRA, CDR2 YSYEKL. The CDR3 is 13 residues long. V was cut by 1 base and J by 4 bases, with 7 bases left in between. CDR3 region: CASSQGTAYGYTF. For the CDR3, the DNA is TGCGCCAGCAGCCAAGGGACAGCCTATGGCTACACCTTC.